A selection of T cell receptor beta chains follows, all from one sample in a study of PD-1 blockade in mismatch repair-deficient tumors. Here immunoSEQ multiplex PCR was the method, and the copy in TCRdb shows in-frame clones only, minus some. The sample contains some 97,000 clones, about 79% of which appear only once. The source material was peripheral blood, sampled approximately 36 weeks after starting pembrolizumab. The receptor set was obtained from an adult with mismatch repair-deficient cancer. Both conserved end residues are part of each CDR3. A D gene is named only where the DNA matches it firmly. The size entry is marked missing in some rows and otherwise reads once, few, many or a size class.

.	TRBD2	TRBJ2-1	TRBV7-9	TGTGCCAGCAGCTTAGATTTACTAGCGGGTTTCAATGAGCAGTTCTTC	CASSLDLLAGFNEQFF
.	.	TRBJ2-3	TRBV6-1	TGTGCCAGCAGTGCCCCGCACTCCACTAGCACAGATACGCAGTATTTT	CASSAPHSTSTDTQYF
.	.	TRBJ2-2	TRBV7-6	TGTGCCAGCAGCTTAGCAGAGTACGGGGAGCTGTTTTTT	CASSLAEYGELFF
few	TRBD1	TRBJ1-1	TRBV6-1	TGTGCCAGCAGTGCTGGGACAGTACCTCAAGCTTTCTTT	CASSAGTVPQAFF
.	.	TRBJ1-3	TRBV7-9	TGTGCCAGCAGCTTATTAGGGGCCTCCGGAAACACCATATATTTT	CASSLLGASGNTIYF
once	.	TRBJ2-6	TRBV6-6	TGTGCCAGCAGCACCTCGGGCTCTGGGGCCAACGTCCTGACTTTC	CASSTSGSGANVLTF
.	.	TRBJ2-1	TRBV5-1	TGCGCCAGCAGCCCTACTCGGAATGAGCAGTTCTTC	CASSPTRNEQFF
.	.	TRBJ1-1	TRBV29-1	TGCAGCGTTGTAGGATGGGGAACTGAAGCTTTCTTT	CSVVGWGTEAFF
.	.	TRBJ2-1	TRBV27	TGTGCCAGCAGTTGGGACCTAAATGAGCAGTTCTTC	CASSWDLNEQFF
once	.	TRBJ2-3	TRBV11-2	TGTGCCAGCACCATAGGAGCGGGCGGAGATACGCAGTATTTT	CASTIGAGGDTQYF
.	.	TRBJ2-2	TRBV7-7	TGTGCTAGCAGCGAGGGTCCCGGGACCAAACCCACCGGGGAGCTGTTTTTT	CASSEGPGTKPTGELFF